This TCR beta chain is drawn from a study of cytomegalovirus exposure and HLA in healthy donors. Study in general: In terms of ancestry, the Caucasian-associated cluster contained around four fifths of the approximately 420 genotyped donors. Notes on the study in general: Sequencing had likely introduced a cluster of highly shared sequence variants as an artifact.

The PCR had 60 Vbeta and 13 Jbeta primers. Sequencing used immunoSEQ multiplex PCR; TCRdb keeps in-frame clones, though not all of them. Of some 100,000 clones detected, 70% to 80% appear once; the ten largest clones hold roughly 16%. The V gene's germline CDR1 is MGHRA and CDR2 YSYEKL. The CDR3 is made up of 17 amino acids. V was pared by 3 bases and J by 2 bases, with 8 bases of the junction left unmatched. In the case of this clone: Its target is not known.

There were likely unrecorded immune exposures, though donors were nominally healthy when sampled. Input material: PBMCs. The origin of this receptor is a man aged 45-65 years in good health and CMV-seropositive. This chain joins TRBV4-1 and TRBJ2-1, with 9 bases matching TRBD2. The CDR3 coding sequence is TGCGCCAGCAGCCACCCTACTAGCGGGTCTACCTACAATGAGCAGTTCTTC. Encoded protein: CASSHPTSGSTYNEQFF.